These 32 T cell receptor beta chains were sequenced from one sample in a study of beta chain bispecific antibodies for T cell cancers. T cells were expanded from blood mononuclear cells for 3 to 4 days with anti-CD3 OKT3 or CD3/CD28 beads. Via MiXCR, TCRdb re-called the 5' RACE reads, giving one row per CDR3 protein. This sample carries about 17,000 distinct CDR3 sequences, 2% to 2.5% of them seen once, and the ten largest clones take 6.5% to 8.5%. Their antigens remain unidentified. Notes on the study in general: In these mixed samples, most targeted TRBV reads derived from the leukemia cell line.

Material for sequencing was healthy donor T cells cultured with leukemia cells. These receptors were obtained from a human donor in good health. Some clones in this sample may be carry-over from other donors' samples.

The chain combines TRBV27 with TRBJ1-2; TRBD1 aligns across 7 bases. The CDR3 contains 14 residues. Losses at the gene ends were 6 bases for V and 5 bases for J; bases not matched to a gene: 9. Germline V gene data show CDR1 as MNHEY and CDR2 as SMNVEV (reference sequence). The CDR3 sequence is CASSATGEDYGYTF. CDR3 in DNA: TGTGCCAGCAGCGCTACAGGGGAGGATTATGGCTACACCTTC.

Ten or more counts support this clonotype. The rearrangement links TRBV5-4 to TRBJ2-5; possible D gene TRBD2, 7 bases. Germline CDR1 and CDR2: SGHNT and YYREEE (reference sequence). This CDR3 has 14 residues. V lost 0 bases and J lost 5, with 11 bases in between. The CDR3 DNA is TGTGCCAGCAGCTTGGCCGAGGGGGGGGAGACCCAGTACTTC. It encodes CASSLAEGGETQYF.

This clonotype rates as medium-sized. This chain uses TRBV6-4 with TRBJ1-1; 7 bases are shared with TRBD1. Per the germline V gene, CDR1 is MRHNA and CDR2 is SNTAGT. This CDR3 spans 14 amino acids. Unmatched junction bases numbered 5, after V lost 6 bases and J lost 1 base. This chain's CDR3 is CASRATGTNTEAFF. The DNA of the CDR3 is TGTGCCAGCAGAGCGACAGGGACGAACACTGAAGCTTTCTTT.

This clonotype was seen ten or more times. The chain employs TRBV6-5 and TRBJ1-2; D not certain. From germline, CDR1 is MNHEY and CDR2 SVGAGI. V lost 5 bases and J 1 base, leaving 17 bases between the germline ends. The CDR3 is 16 residues long. The CDR3 DNA is TGTGCCAGCAGTCCGAACCCCCCACGGGGTAACTATGGCTACACCTTC. Its translation: CASSPNPPRGNYGYTF.

This clonotype was picked up many times. The CDR3 nucleotides are TGCGCCAGCAGGGAGACGACAGGTGAACTGTTTTTT. As protein: CASRETTGELFF. The chain uses TRBV4-1 and TRBJ1-4, with D maybe TRBD1 (6 bases). Germline CDR1 reads MGHRA; CDR2 reads YSYEKL. Deletions cut 6 bases from V and 12 bases from J, with 14 bases between. The CDR3 loop spans 12 amino acids.

The sample holds many counts of this clonotype. The chain recombines TRBV5-1 with TRBJ2-3, with TRBD2 identical over 13 bases. Germline V gene lookup returns CDR1 SGHRS and CDR2 YFSETQ. The trim removed 0 bases at V and 3 bases at J, leaving 13 bases unmatched. This CDR3 region has 20 residues. The chain's CDR3 is CASSLAVRVGTSGETDTQYF. The CDR3 DNA reads as TGCGCCAGCAGCTTGGCCGTCAGAGTTGGGACTAGCGGGGAAACAGATACGCAGTATTTT.

Ten or more counts support this clonotype. The rearrangement uses TRBV7-9 and TRBJ2-1; 13 positions agree with TRBD2. Germline assignment: CDR1 SEHNR and CDR2 FQNEAQ (reference sequence). After removal of 5 bases from V and 8 bases from J, the junction contained 3 bases not matched to a gene. CDR3 size: 14 residues. CDR3 residues: CASSGTSGAYEQFF. The CDR3 nucleotides are TGTGCCAGCAGCGGGACTAGCGGGGCATATGAGCAGTTCTTC.

In its sample, this clonotype was seen many times. This chain uses TRBV7-9 with TRBJ2-5, with 13 nucleotides matching TRBD2. V was pared by 5 bases and J by 0 bases, with 3 bases of the junction left unmatched. Germline-derived CDR1 and CDR2 are SEHNR and FQNEAQ (reference sequence). The CDR3 is 16 amino acids. In nucleotides, the CDR3 is TGTGCCAGCAGCCCCGGGACTAGCGGGGACCAAGAGACCCAGTACTTC. Its protein product is CASSPGTSGDQETQYF.

Ten or more counts support this clonotype. The chain couples TRBV30 to TRBJ2-1, with 8 bases aligning to TRBD1. V trimming: 1 base; J trimming: 16 bases; junction bases outside the gene matches: 9. CDR1 is GTSNPN, CDR2 SVGIG, per germline (reference sequence). The CDR3 covers 12 residues. The CDR3 DNA reads as TGTGCCTGGAGTGGCCCGACAGGGGTTCGCTTCTTC. Protein sequence: CAWSGPTGVRFF. Supplemented by reference TRBV30 and TRBJ2-1, the full variable domain reads SQTIHQWPATLVQPVGSPLSLECTVEGTSNPNLYWYRQAAGRGLQLLFYSVGIGQISSEVPQNLSASRPQDRQFILSSKKLLLSDSGFYLCAWSGPTGVRFFGPGTRLTVL.

The table lists this clonotype with many counts. V and J are TRBV7-9 and TRBJ2-3; D not resolved. Trimming stripped 1 base from V and 0 bases from J, with 11 bases between. The germline V gene has CDR1 SEHNR and CDR2 FQNEAQ (reference sequence). CDR3 length: 16 amino acids. The CDR3 nucleotides are TGTGCCAGCAGCTTAGGCGACGGCGAGAGCACAGATACGCAGTATTTT. It encodes CASSLGDGESTDTQYF.

This clonotype has ten or more counts. The rearrangement joins TRBV7-8 to TRBJ2-1; 8 bases line up with TRBD2. The CDR3 extends over 19 amino acids. In germline, CDR1 is SGHVS, CDR2 FQNEAQ. J was trimmed by 0 bases and V by 5 bases; bases with no gene match: 15. The CDR3 DNA reads TGTGCCAGCAGCGCTGCGGGACTAGAATTGACTAGCTCCTACAATGAGCAGTTCTTC. The encoded protein is CASSAAGLELTSSYNEQFF.

This clonotype has at least ten counts. CDR3 region: CASSVDGGNQPQHF. CDR3 DNA: TGTGCCAGCAGCGTAGATGGGGGAAATCAGCCCCAGCATTTT. The chain employs TRBV9 and TRBJ1-5, with D perhaps TRBD1 (5 bases). This CDR3 has 14 amino acids. Trimming stripped 0 bases from V and 4 bases from J, with 8 bases between. CDR1 and CDR2 from the germline V gene are SGDLS and YYNGEE. Filled out from reference TRBV9 and TRBJ1-5, the complete variable domain reads DSGVTQTPKHLITATGQRVTLRCSPRSGDLSVYWYQQSLDQGLQFLIQYYNGEERAKGNILERFSAQQFPDLHSELNLSSLELGDSALYFCASSVDGGNQPQHFGDGTRLSIL.

The gene calls are TRBV28 and TRBJ2-2; D unclear. The V end was cut by 5 bases, the J end by 13 bases, with 14 bases between. The V gene's germline CDR1 is MDHEN and CDR2 SYDVKM. The CDR3 runs to 12 residues. CDR3 coding DNA: TGTGCCAGCAGTAATGACCGTGGACCGCTGTTTTTT. Encoded protein: CASSNDRGPLFF.

This clonotype was detected a few times. It may be a read error: a sequence one base away is much more abundant. The chain carries TRBV9 and TRBJ1-4, with 8 bases lining up with TRBD1. There are 15 residues in the CDR3. Germline V CDR1 and CDR2: SGDLS, YYNGEE. The CDR3 is CASSVRQGSNEELFF. DNA for the CDR3: TGTGCCAGCAGCGTTAGACAGGGGTCTAATGAAGAACTGTTTTTT.

This clonotype was counted many times. The chain uses TRBV11-2 and TRBJ2-7; tentative D call: TRBD2 (5 bases). Trimming left V 5 bases short and J 4 bases short, with 18 bases between. The CDR3 sequence is 15 residues long. The germline V gene has CDR1 SGHAT and CDR2 FQNNGV. DNA of the CDR3: TGTGCCAGCAGCCCCCTCCCAGAGCTAGCTTACGAGCAGTACTTC. It specifies CASSPLPELAYEQYF.

This clonotype was recorded at least ten times. The chain has TRBV4-2 and TRBJ2-1, with unresolved D. This CDR3 region has 14 residues. Germline values: CDR1 LGHNA, CDR2 YNFKEQ. With 1 base removed from V and 5 bases from J, the gap between germline ends came to 9 bases. This CDR3 reads CASSQGGTNNEQFF. As DNA, the CDR3 is TGTGCCAGCAGCCAAGGGGGTACGAACAATGAGCAGTTCTTC.

This clonotype is medium-sized (0.01 to 0.1%). The chain combines TRBV20-1 with TRBJ2-1; tentatively, D is TRBD1 (6 bases). Trimming cost V 3 bases and J 1 base, with 10 bases left between them. Germline V gene sequence: CDR1 DFQATT, CDR2 SNEGSKA (reference sequence). The length of the CDR3 is 14 residues. The CDR3 here is CSASDRRSYNEQFF. DNA for the CDR3: TGCAGTGCTAGCGACAGGAGGTCCTACAATGAGCAGTTCTTC.

By sample share, this clonotype is medium-sized. The J gene is TRBJ1-1, the V gene TRBV10-3; 8 nucleotides line up with TRBD1. The CDR3 totals 15 residues. Unmatched junction bases numbered 1, after V lost 0 bases and J lost 1 base. CDR1 ENHRY and CDR2 SYGVKD come from the germline V gene. The DNA for the CDR3 is TGTGCCATCAGTGAGTCGACAGGGGAGAACACTGAAGCTTTCTTT. It yields the protein CAISESTGENTEAFF.

This clonotype showed up many times. The chain recombines TRBV5-1 with TRBJ2-7; D could derive from TRBD1 or TRBD2 (5 bases each). The CDR3 is made up of 13 amino acids. Trimming took off 7 bases at V and 1 base at J, with 12 bases between the two ends. CDR1 is SGHRS, CDR2 YFSETQ, per germline. CDR3 amino acids: CASRWDPSYEQYF. CDR3 nucleotide sequence: TGCGCCAGCCGTTGGGACCCGTCCTACGAGCAGTACTTC. Supplemented by reference TRBV5-1 and TRBJ2-7, the full variable domain reads KAGVTQTPRYLIKTRGQQVTLSCSPISGHRSVSWYQQTPGQGLQFLFEYFSETQRNKGNFPGRFSGRQFSNSRSEMNVSTLELGDSALYLCASRWDPSYEQYFGPGTRLTVT.

In its sample, this clonotype was seen many times. The chain is built from TRBV6-6 and TRBJ1-1; D remains unclear. This CDR3 contains 13 residues. Trimming stripped 1 base from V and 2 bases from J, with 5 bases between. Per the germline V gene, CDR1 is MNHNY and CDR2 is SVGAGI (reference sequence). CDR3 bases: TGTGCCAGCAGTTACTTTTCAAACACTGAAGCTTTCTTT. Its translation: CASSYFSNTEAFF.

This clonotype was observed at least ten times. This chain uses TRBV2 with TRBJ1-2; 11 bases agree with TRBD1. Germline loops: CDR1 SNHLY, CDR2 FYNNEI. With 6 bases clipped from V and 0 bases from J, the junction kept 3 bases outside the gene matches. CDR3 size: 15 residues. The CDR3 region has the DNA TGTGCCAGCAGGGGACAGGGGGTAGCTAACTATGGCTACACCTTC. Translating it yields CASRGQGVANYGYTF.

In its sample, this clonotype was seen many times. The chain is built from TRBV19 and TRBJ2-3; TRBD1 or TRBD2 may be the D gene (5 bases each). CDR3 length: 12 amino acids. Trimming took 5 bases from V and 11 from J, leaving 14 bases between them. Germline values: CDR1 LNHDA, CDR2 SQIVND (reference sequence). This CDR3 is CASSDTTEGQYF. DNA for the CDR3: TGTGCCAGTAGTGACACGACAGAGGGGCAGTATTTT. Supplemented by reference TRBV19 and TRBJ2-3, the full variable domain reads DGGITQSPKYLFRKEGQNVTLSCEQNLNHDAMYWYRQDPGQGLRLIYYSQIVNDFQKGDIAEGYSVSREKKESFPLTVTSAQKNPTAFYLCASSDTTEGQYFGPGTRLTVL.

By sample fraction, this clonotype is medium-sized (0.01 to 0.1%). The rearrangement joins TRBV10-3 to TRBJ2-3, with D possibly being TRBD1 (5 bases). Looked up from germline, CDR1 is ENHRY and CDR2 is SYGVKD. The CDR3 has 12 residues. Trimming took 11 bases from V and 0 from J, leaving 9 bases between them. The CDR3 sequence: CASGHSTDTQYF. The CDR3 nucleotides are TGTGCCTCAGGACACAGCACAGATACGCAGTATTTT.

This clonotype was counted ten times or more. The chain employs TRBV25-1 and TRBJ2-5, with 7 bases aligning to TRBD1. V gave up 1 base and J gave up 5 bases; unmatched junction bases: 10. Germline V gives CDR1 MGHDK, CDR2 SYGVNS. The CDR3 is 16 residues long. CDR3 residues: CASSELVRGGKETQYF. The CDR3 DNA sequence: TGTGCCAGCAGTGAATTAGTTAGAGGGGGCAAGGAGACCCAGTACTTC.

This clonotype was seen ten or more times. This sequence joins TRBV29-1 and TRBJ1-1; D might be TRBD1 (5 bases). The length of the CDR3 is 15 residues. Germline V gene lookup returns CDR1 SQVTM and CDR2 ANQGSEA. V lost 7 bases to trimming and J lost 4 bases, with 22 bases between them. DNA for the CDR3: TGCAGCGGGACCTTCGGGGGGAACTTGGGCACTGAAGCTTTCTTT. Translated, it gives CSGTFGGNLGTEAFF.

This clonotype was recorded many times. The gene calls are TRBV10-2 and TRBJ2-7; 7 bases map to TRBD1. The CDR3 is made up of 15 amino acids. Germline lookup yields CDR1 WSHSY and CDR2 SAAADI. Unmatched junction bases numbered 5, after V lost 0 bases and J lost 3 bases. The CDR3 spells CASSESSDRDYEQYF. The CDR3 coding sequence is TGCGCCAGCAGTGAGTCGAGCGACAGGGACTACGAGCAGTACTTC.

This clonotype was seen ten or more times. This chain uses TRBV12-3 or TRBV12-4 with TRBJ1-4; tentatively, D is TRBD1 (5 bases). Trimming removed 1 base from V and 5 bases from J, with 8 bases in between. This CDR3 is built from 14 residues. CDR3: CASSLVRENEKLFF. DNA of the CDR3: TGTGCCAGCAGTTTAGTCAGGGAGAATGAAAAACTGTTTTTT.

Only a few counts were recorded for this clonotype. The chain has TRBV18 and TRBJ2-1; 9 bases line up with TRBD1. V trimming: 3 bases; J trimming: 6 bases; junction bases outside the gene matches: 9. The CDR3 extends over 16 amino acids. Germline V gene data show CDR1 as KGHSH and CDR2 as LQKENI. In DNA, the CDR3 is TGTGCCAGCTCACCCAACACCGGGACAGGGTCCAATGAGCAGTTCTTC. The encoded protein is CASSPNTGTGSNEQFF.

This clonotype was counted ten times or more. The V gene is TRBV20-1, the J gene TRBJ1-5, with D possibly TRBD1 on 5 matching bases. Between the trimmed V and J ends, which lost 6 bases and 4 bases, there was a span of 25 bases. This CDR3 has 17 residues. The germline gives CDR1 DFQATT, CDR2 SNEGSKA (reference sequence). The CDR3 sequence is CSANEKSDSLLNQPQHF. In DNA form, the CDR3 reads TGCAGTGCCAACGAAAAGAGCGACAGTCTCCTAAATCAGCCCCAGCATTTT.

In its sample, this clonotype is medium-sized. The genes are TRBV30 and TRBJ2-1; no clear D gene. From germline, CDR1 is GTSNPN and CDR2 SVGIG (reference sequence). CDR3 length: 12 amino acids. V gave up 0 bases and J gave up 2 bases, with 2 bases separating them. CDR3 in amino acids: CAWSVTYNEQFF. The CDR3 coding sequence is TGTGCCTGGAGTGTAACCTACAATGAGCAGTTCTTC.

This clonotype was seen ten or more times. The chain links TRBV6-6 to TRBJ2-7, with D possibly matching TRBD2 (6 bases). Trimming removed 6 bases at V and 1 base at J, with 13 bases between. Germline V CDR1 and CDR2: MNHNY, SVGAGI (reference sequence). The CDR3 totals 14 residues. The chain's CDR3 is CASRDGGGSYEQYF. In DNA, the CDR3 is TGTGCCAGCAGGGACGGCGGAGGGTCCTACGAGCAGTACTTC.

This clonotype was picked up many times. This chain connects TRBV20-1 to TRBJ2-1; D call uncertain. The CDR3 spans 12 residues. Germline loops: CDR1 DFQATT, CDR2 SNEGSKA (reference sequence). Trimming took 5 bases from V and 11 from J, leaving 16 bases between them. CDR3 sequence reads: CSAPNDGRKQFF. Here the CDR3 DNA reads TGCAGTGCTCCGAACGACGGAAGAAAGCAGTTCTTC.